The clone carrying this T cell receptor beta chain came up once. Antigen: not known. These data come from a study of T cells in Graves' hyperthyroidism and ophthalmopathy. Findings and limits, study-wide: In simple terms, a model built on 13 V-J features told ophthalmopathy apart from stable hyperthyroidism.

The V and J ends lost 4 bases and 5 bases respectively, with 17 bases between them. The CDR3 runs to 16 residues. RNA transcripts were the template for amplifying TCR beta CDR3 regions. A first-round RT-PCR of the TCR CDR3 used the HTBI primer set. One entry per CDR3 protein results from TCRdb running MiXCR on the multiplex PCR reads. The sample carries about 300,000 distinct CDR3 sequences, roughly a fifth recorded once. The sample was blood. The sequence came from a man aged 50 to 59 with Graves' ophthalmopathy. V and J are TRBV12-3 or TRBV12-4 and TRBJ2-2; tentatively, D is TRBD1 (5 bases). Here the CDR3 reads CASSSPRTGKTGELFF. The CDR3 bases are TGTGCCAGCAGTTCCCCGCGCACAGGAAAAACCGGGGAGCTGTTTTTT.